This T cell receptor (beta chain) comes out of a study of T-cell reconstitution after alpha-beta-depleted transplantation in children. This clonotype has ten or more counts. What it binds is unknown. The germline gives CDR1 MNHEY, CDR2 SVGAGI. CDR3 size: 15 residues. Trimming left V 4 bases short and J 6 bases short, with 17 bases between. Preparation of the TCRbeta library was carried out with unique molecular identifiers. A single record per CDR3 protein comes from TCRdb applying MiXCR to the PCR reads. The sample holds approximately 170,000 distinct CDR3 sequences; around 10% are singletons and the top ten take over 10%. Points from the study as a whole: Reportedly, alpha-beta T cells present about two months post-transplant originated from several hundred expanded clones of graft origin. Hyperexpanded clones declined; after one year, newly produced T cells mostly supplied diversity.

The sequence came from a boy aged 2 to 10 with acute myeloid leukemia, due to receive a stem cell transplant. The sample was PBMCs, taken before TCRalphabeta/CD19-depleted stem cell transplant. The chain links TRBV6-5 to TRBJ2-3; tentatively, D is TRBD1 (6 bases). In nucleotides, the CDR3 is TGTGCCAGCAGTTTACAACAGGGAAACCCCGATACGCAGTATTTT. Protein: CASSLQQGNPDTQYF.